The 29 T cell receptor beta chains in this list originate from one sample, sequenced in a study of CD8+ T cells in alopecia areata. The treatment: oral pan-JAK inhibitor, 5-10 mg twice daily. Extraction of RNA preceded its reverse transcription into cDNA, which served as the sequencing template. The method was immunoSEQ multiplex PCR; TCRdb's version includes in-frame clones alone and lacks a portion of them. Of about 190,000 clones listed, 60% are singletons. The material sequenced was CD4+ T cells sorted from blood, taken at week 24, from a patient treated with tofacitinib. The source is a human donor with alopecia areata.

This clone was found a few times. The CDR3 DNA is TGTGCCAGCAGTGACCGACACAGGGGGCCATCCTACAATGAGCAGTTCTTC. It yields the protein CASSDRHRGPSYNEQFF. The chain couples TRBV25-1 to TRBJ2-1, with 9 bases fitting TRBD1. V shed 3 bases and J 1 base; nucleotides not matched to a gene: 7. CDR1 MGHDK and CDR2 SYGVNS come from the germline V gene. The CDR3 sequence is 17 residues long.

The rearrangement links TRBV20-1 to TRBJ2-5; D remains unclear. Trimming shortened V by 3 bases and J by 4 bases, and 6 bases separated the two germline ends. Germline lookup yields CDR1 DFQATT and CDR2 SNEGSKA (reference sequence). This CDR3 spans 11 amino acids. The CDR3 coding sequence is TGCAGTGCTAGGCTGAGAGAGACCCAGTACTTC. Protein product: CSARLRETQYF.

This chain joins TRBV29-1 and TRBJ2-5, with TRBD1 identical over 10 bases. The V gene end was trimmed by 6 bases and the J gene end by 5 bases; junction bases not matched to a gene: 9. CDR1 SQVTM and CDR2 ANQGSEA come from the germline V gene. The CDR3 contains 14 residues. CDR3 DNA: TGCAGCGTCAAAGGGACAGGGGCGCGTGAGACCCAGTACTTC. Protein product: CSVKGTGARETQYF.

The CDR3 DNA follows: TGCAGTGCTAGCGGGGGCCCGCTCCACACCTTC. Protein: CSASGGPLHTF. V gene TRBV20-1 combines with J gene TRBJ1-2, with D possibly being TRBD1 (6 bases). V shed 3 bases and J shed 12 bases, with 14 bases lying between them. Germline lookup yields CDR1 DFQATT and CDR2 SNEGSKA (reference sequence). The CDR3 runs 11 residues.

The V and J genes are TRBV6-5 and TRBJ1-2; TRBD1 matches at 8 bases. The CDR3 runs 15 residues. The ends lost 4 bases at V and 3 bases at J; junction bases unmatched: 7. Germline CDR1 is MNHEY and CDR2 is SVGAGI. CDR3 sequence reads: CASSFATGVYYGYTF. For the CDR3, the DNA is TGTGCCAGCAGTTTCGCGACAGGGGTTTACTATGGCTACACCTTC.

The V and J genes are TRBV4-1 and TRBJ1-1, with unresolved D. The length of the CDR3 is 12 residues. The ends were cut back, 0 bases at V and 10 bases at J, with 9 bases in the middle. Germline V gives CDR1 MGHRA, CDR2 YSYEKL. CDR3 nucleotides: TGCGCCAGCAGCCAAGATCGACATGGAGCTTTCTTT. Protein: CASSQDRHGAFF.

The chain joins TRBV29-1 to TRBJ1-1; D might be TRBD1 (6 bases). Germline CDR1 is SQVTM and CDR2 is ANQGSEA. The CDR3 runs to 13 residues. Trimming pared 5 bases from V and 5 bases from J, leaving 15 bases between. In DNA form, the CDR3 reads TGCAGCGTTCGGCTGGGGGGGGCGACTGAAGCTTTCTTT. Translation gives CSVRLGGATEAFF. Based on the CDR3 plus reference TRBV29-1 and TRBJ1-1, the full variable domain is SAVISQKPSRDICQRGTSLTIQCQVDSQVTMMFWYRQQPGQSLTLIATANQGSEATYESGFVIDKFPISRPNLTFSTLTVSNMSPEDSSIYLCSVRLGGATEAFFGQGTRLTVV.

For the CDR3, the DNA is TGTGCCACTTCCGGAGGGGTTCTTTCATCTGAAGCTTTCTTT. Translating it yields CATSGGVLSSEAFF. V is TRBV27 and J is TRBJ1-1, with D possibly TRBD1 on 5 matching bases. This CDR3 region has 14 residues. Looked up from germline, CDR1 is MNHEY and CDR2 is SMNVEV (reference sequence). V was trimmed by 10 bases and J by 6 bases, leaving 21 bases between them.

The CDR3 spells CAWNEGGSPLHF. The DNA for the CDR3 is TGTGCCTGGAATGAAGGTGGTTCACCCCTCCACTTT. J is TRBJ1-6 and V is TRBV30; D is unresolved. CDR3 length: 12 amino acids. CDR1 and CDR2 (germline): GTSNPN, SVGIG (reference sequence). Trimming removed 4 bases from V and 9 bases from J, with 10 bases in between.

In the case of this clone: Sequence at one end of the junction differs from germline and may be a read error. This chain links TRBV29-1 with TRBJ2-6; D call uncertain. Germline assignment: CDR1 SQVTM and CDR2 ANQGSEA. CDR3 length: 17 amino acids. CDR3 DNA sequence: TGCAGCGTTGAAACGGAGACCTTGGGCTCTGGCGCCAACGTCCTGACTTTC. This sequence encodes CSVETETLGSGANVLTF.

This sequence joins TRBV29-1 and TRBJ2-3; tentative D call: TRBD2 (6 bases). This CDR3 has 15 amino acids. Germline CDR1 reads SQVTM; CDR2 reads ANQGSEA. Trimming cost V 7 bases and J 4 bases, with 21 bases left between them. The CDR3 bases are TGCAGCGCCGGAGTCAGTCCGGGGGAACCAGATACGCAGTATTTT. It yields the protein CSAGVSPGEPDTQYF.

Here the CDR3 reads CASSLGSDQPQHF. The CDR3 nucleotides read TGTGCCAGCAGCTTAGGATCAGATCAGCCCCAGCATTTT. This chain joins TRBV7-6 and TRBJ1-5; D gene ambiguous. CDR1 SGHVS and CDR2 FNYEAQ come from the germline V gene. CDR3 length: 13 amino acids. Trimming shortened V by 1 base and J by 5 bases, and 6 bases separated the two germline ends.

This chain uses TRBV11-2 with TRBJ2-1; 10 bases match TRBD2. Trimming removed 0 bases from V and 4 bases from J; junction bases left unmatched: 6. CDR1 and CDR2 (germline): SGHAT, FQNNGV. This CDR3 spans 17 amino acids. Written as DNA, the CDR3 is TGTGCCAGCAGCTTAGAGGCTAGCGGGGGAGTGTACAATGAGCAGTTCTTC. Translated: CASSLEASGGVYNEQFF.

The chain links TRBV30 to TRBJ2-3; a possible D gene is TRBD1 (5 bases). V lost 5 bases and J lost 2, with 17 bases in between. Germline V gene data show CDR1 as GTSNPN and CDR2 as SVGIG (reference sequence). The CDR3 contains 15 residues. CDR3 residues: CAWGQGNSHTDTQYF. CDR3 nucleotides: TGTGCCTGGGGCCAGGGAAATAGCCACACAGATACGCAGTATTTT.

The CDR3 bases are TGTGCCAGCAGCAGCGGGGGTTGGGTTACAGATACGCAGTATTTT. Residues: CASSSGGWVTDTQYF. The chain joins TRBV11-2 to TRBJ2-3; TRBD2 matches at 8 bases. The CDR3 has 15 residues. V trimming: 5 bases; J trimming: 3 bases; junction bases outside the gene matches: 7. Germline V gene data show CDR1 as SGHAT and CDR2 as FQNNGV.

This CDR3 reads CASSLDLNGPYEQYF. CDR3 nucleotide sequence: TGCGCCAGCAGCTTGGATCTTAACGGGCCCTACGAGCAGTACTTC. The chain joins TRBV5-1 to TRBJ2-7; D is unclear. The CDR3 spans 15 residues. The germline V gene has CDR1 SGHRS and CDR2 YFSETQ. Trimming removed 0 bases from V and 2 bases from J, with 12 bases in between. The full variable domain, in which reference TRBV5-1 and TRBJ2-7 provide the parts outside the CDR3, is KAGVTQTPRYLIKTRGQQVTLSCSPISGHRSVSWYQQTPGQGLQFLFEYFSETQRNKGNFPGRFSGRQFSNSRSEMNVSTLELGDSALYLCASSLDLNGPYEQYFGPGTRLTVT.

This clone was found once. CDR3 loop: CASSGGTDQETQYF. CDR3 nucleotides: TGTGCCAGCAGTGGAGGGACAGACCAAGAGACCCAGTACTTC. V is TRBV25-1 and J is TRBJ2-5, with 7 bases matching TRBD1. Per germline, CDR1 MGHDK and CDR2 SYGVNS. The CDR3 is made up of 14 amino acids. V lost 4 bases, J lost 0 bases, and 2 bases stayed unmatched.

The J gene is TRBJ1-1, the V gene TRBV30; D possibly corresponds to TRBD1 (6 bases). This CDR3 comprises 13 residues. CDR1 is GTSNPN, CDR2 SVGIG, per germline (reference sequence). The ends were cut back, 3 bases at V and 1 base at J, with 9 bases in the middle. DNA for the CDR3: TGTGCCTGGAGCGGACAGCAGAACACTGAAGCTTTCTTT. Residues: CAWSGQQNTEAFF.

This chain links TRBV4-1 with TRBJ1-1; the D gene is possibly TRBD1 (6 bases). CDR1 MGHRA and CDR2 YSYEKL come from the germline V gene. V was shortened by 9 bases and J by 0 bases, with 17 bases between the two germline ends. The CDR3 consists of 15 residues. In DNA, the CDR3 is TGCGCCAGAGCCCCCCGGGACACCTTGAACACTGAAGCTTTCTTT. Amino acids: CARAPRDTLNTEAFF.

This clone was picked up many times. This chain links TRBV5-1 with TRBJ2-7; D not resolved. This CDR3 has 14 amino acids. V lost 3 bases and J 0 bases, leaving 10 bases between the germline ends. The V gene's germline CDR1 is SGHRS and CDR2 YFSETQ. CDR3 nucleotide sequence: TGCGCCAGCAGCTCGGACCAGCCCTCCTACGAGCAGTACTTC. This gives the protein CASSSDQPSYEQYF.

The chain recombines TRBV10-3 with TRBJ2-2, with D uncertain. The CDR3 sequence is 14 residues long. Trimming pared 4 bases from V and 7 bases from J, leaving 13 bases between. Germline V gene sequence: CDR1 ENHRY, CDR2 SYGVKD. The CDR3 DNA reads TGTGCCATCAGTGGGACCACCCGAGGCGGGGAGCTGTTTTTT. Protein: CAISGTTRGGELFF.

This clone was counted once. The chain joins TRBV15 to TRBJ2-7; D is undetermined. The CDR3 runs to 15 residues. The V end lost 1 base, the J end lost 2 bases, and 12 bases lay between the germline ends. CDR1 and CDR2 (germline): LNHNV, YYDKDF (reference sequence). This CDR3 is CATSRAFGRPYEQYF. The DNA of the CDR3 is TGTGCCACCAGCAGAGCATTTGGCAGACCCTACGAGCAGTACTTC. Looking up the rest from reference TRBV15 and TRBJ2-7 gives the full variable domain: DAMVIQNPRYQVTQFGKPVTLSCSQTLNHNVMYWYQQKSSQAPKLLFHYYDKDFNNEADTPDNFQSRRPNTSFCFLDIRSPGLGDTAMYLCATSRAFGRPYEQYFGPGTRLTVT.

The sample holds a few counts of this clone. The chain combines TRBV15 with TRBJ2-7; D might be TRBD1 (6 bases). With 1 base removed from V and 3 bases from J, the gap between germline ends came to 13 bases. The CDR3 has 15 amino acids. Germline V gene data show CDR1 as LNHNV and CDR2 as YYDKDF (reference sequence). In nucleotides, the CDR3 is TGTGCCACCAGCAGAGGAACAGGGTTTCTCTACGAGCAGTACTTC. This translates into CATSRGTGFLYEQYF. The whole variable domain, filled in from reference TRBV15 and TRBJ2-7, reads DAMVIQNPRYQVTQFGKPVTLSCSQTLNHNVMYWYQQKSSQAPKLLFHYYDKDFNNEADTPDNFQSRRPNTSFCFLDIRSPGLGDTAMYLCATSRGTGFLYEQYFGPGTRLTVT.

The chain joins TRBV29-1 to TRBJ2-3; D is ambiguous. Germline V gives CDR1 SQVTM, CDR2 ANQGSEA. This CDR3 is 15 amino acids long. Between the trimmed V and J ends, which lost 4 bases and 7 bases, there was a span of 21 bases. CDR3 sequence (DNA): TGCAGCGTTGGCCTCCGGTTATCTTTGCTTCATACGCAGTATTTT. This codes for CSVGLRLSLLHTQYF.

This clone was found once. This chain links TRBV6-4 with TRBJ2-5; D unresolved. This CDR3 spans 11 amino acids. V was cut by 4 bases and J by 1 base, with 1 base left in between. Looked up from germline, CDR1 is MRHNA and CDR2 is SNTAGT. The CDR3 loop reads CASSVQETQYF. The CDR3 nucleotides read TGTGCCAGCAGTGTCCAAGAGACCCAGTACTTC.

This clone was counted a few times. The rearrangement uses TRBV6-5 and TRBJ1-4; tentative D call: TRBD1 (5 bases). V lost 5 bases and J 8 bases, leaving 18 bases between the germline ends. Germline V gene data show CDR1 as MNHEY and CDR2 as SVGAGI. The length of the CDR3 is 15 residues. In DNA, the CDR3 is TGTGCCAGCAGTACCTGGGTAGGGGAGTCGGAAAAACTGTTTTTT. This translates into CASSTWVGESEKLFF.

This rearrangement joins TRBV18 to TRBJ2-4, with D possibly being TRBD1 (6 bases). From germline, CDR1 is KGHSH and CDR2 LQKENI. The CDR3 runs to 12 residues. The germline V and J ends were trimmed by 1 base and 13 bases, with 11 bases remaining between them. In nucleotides, the CDR3 is TGTGCCAGCTCACCACGAGTGGGACAACAGTACTTC. Protein: CASSPRVGQQYF.

The gene calls are TRBV14 and TRBJ2-7, with D unclear. The CDR3 runs 13 residues. The V gene lost 7 bases and the J gene lost 3 bases, with 13 bases spanning the gap. Germline V lookup: CDR1 SGHDN, CDR2 FVKESK. CDR3 sequence (DNA): TGTGCCAGCAATGGGGAATATAACTACGAGCAGTACTTC. Its translation is CASNGEYNYEQYF.

V usage is TRBV18 and J usage is TRBJ2-3, with D perhaps being TRBD1 or TRBD2 (5 bases each). V lost 5 bases to trimming and J lost 6 bases, with 6 bases between them. This CDR3 spans 11 amino acids. The germline V gene encodes CDR1 KGHSH and CDR2 LQKENI. The CDR3 is CASSEGDTQYF. Written as DNA, the CDR3 is TGTGCCAGCTCAGAGGGGGATACGCAGTATTTT.